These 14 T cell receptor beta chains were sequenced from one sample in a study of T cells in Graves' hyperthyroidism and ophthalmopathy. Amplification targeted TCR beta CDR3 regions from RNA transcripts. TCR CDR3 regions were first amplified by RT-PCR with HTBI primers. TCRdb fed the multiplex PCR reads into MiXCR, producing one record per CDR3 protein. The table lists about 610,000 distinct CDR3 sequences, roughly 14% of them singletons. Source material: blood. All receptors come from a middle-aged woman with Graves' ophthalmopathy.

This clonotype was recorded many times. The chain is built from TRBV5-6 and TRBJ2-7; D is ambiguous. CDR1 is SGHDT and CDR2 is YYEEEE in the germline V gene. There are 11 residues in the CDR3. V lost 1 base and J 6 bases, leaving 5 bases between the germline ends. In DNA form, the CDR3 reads TGTGCCAGCAGCTTGTGGGCCGAGCAGTACTTC. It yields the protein CASSLWAEQYF.

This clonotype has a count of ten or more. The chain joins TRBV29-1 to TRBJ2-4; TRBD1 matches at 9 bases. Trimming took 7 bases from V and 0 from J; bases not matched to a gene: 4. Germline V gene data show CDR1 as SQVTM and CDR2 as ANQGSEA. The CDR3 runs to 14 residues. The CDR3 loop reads CSGTGGSAKNIQYF. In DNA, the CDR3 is TGCAGCGGCACAGGGGGCTCAGCCAAAAACATTCAGTACTTC.

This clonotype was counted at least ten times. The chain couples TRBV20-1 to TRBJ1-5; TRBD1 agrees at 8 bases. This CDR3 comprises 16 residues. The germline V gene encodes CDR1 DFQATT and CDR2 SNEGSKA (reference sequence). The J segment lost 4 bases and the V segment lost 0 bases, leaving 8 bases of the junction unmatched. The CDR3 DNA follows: TGCAGTGCTAGAGATCTAAGGGACAGGTTGAATCAGCCCCAGCATTTT. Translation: CSARDLRDRLNQPQHF.

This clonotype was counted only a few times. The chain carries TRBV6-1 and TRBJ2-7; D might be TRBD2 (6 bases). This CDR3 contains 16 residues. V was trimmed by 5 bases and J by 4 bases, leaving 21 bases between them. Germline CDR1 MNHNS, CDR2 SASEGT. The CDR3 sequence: CASSPQRGREKYEQYF. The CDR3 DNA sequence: TGTGCCAGCAGTCCTCAACGTGGTCGGGAGAAGTACGAGCAGTACTTC.

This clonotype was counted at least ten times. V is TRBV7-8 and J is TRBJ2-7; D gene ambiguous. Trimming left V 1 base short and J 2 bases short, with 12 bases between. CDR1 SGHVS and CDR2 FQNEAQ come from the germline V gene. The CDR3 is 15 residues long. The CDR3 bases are TGTGCCAGCAGCTTAGTCCTTATTTCGCCCTACGAGCAGTACTTC. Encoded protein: CASSLVLISPYEQYF.

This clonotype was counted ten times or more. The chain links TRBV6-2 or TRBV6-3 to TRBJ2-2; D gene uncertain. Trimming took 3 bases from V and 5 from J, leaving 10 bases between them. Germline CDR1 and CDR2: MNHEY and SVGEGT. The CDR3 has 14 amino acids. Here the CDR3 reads CASSYSVATGELFF. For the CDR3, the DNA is TGTGCCAGCAGTTATTCGGTCGCGACCGGGGAGCTGTTTTTT.

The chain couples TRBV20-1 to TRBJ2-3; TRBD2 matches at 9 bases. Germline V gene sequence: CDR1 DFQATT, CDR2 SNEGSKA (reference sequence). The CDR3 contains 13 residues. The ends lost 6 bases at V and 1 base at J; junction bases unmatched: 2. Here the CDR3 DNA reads TGCAGTGCGGTAGCGGGAGGCACAGATACGCAGTATTTT. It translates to CSAVAGGTDTQYF.

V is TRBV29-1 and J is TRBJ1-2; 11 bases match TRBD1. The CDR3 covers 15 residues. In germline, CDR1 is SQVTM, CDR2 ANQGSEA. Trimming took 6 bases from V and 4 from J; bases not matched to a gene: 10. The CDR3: CSVNDPGTGGYGYTF. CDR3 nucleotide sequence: TGCAGCGTCAATGACCCCGGGACAGGGGGCTATGGCTACACCTTC.

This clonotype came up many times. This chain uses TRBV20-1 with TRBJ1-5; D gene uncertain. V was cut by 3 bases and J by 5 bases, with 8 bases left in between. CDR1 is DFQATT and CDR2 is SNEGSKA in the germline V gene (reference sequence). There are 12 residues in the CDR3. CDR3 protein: CSARVSDQPQHF. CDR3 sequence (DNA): TGCAGTGCTAGGGTCTCGGATCAGCCCCAGCATTTT.

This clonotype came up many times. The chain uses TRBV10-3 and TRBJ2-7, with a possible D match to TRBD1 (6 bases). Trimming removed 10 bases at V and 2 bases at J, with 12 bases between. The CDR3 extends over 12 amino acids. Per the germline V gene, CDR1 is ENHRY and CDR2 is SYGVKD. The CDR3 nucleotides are TGTGCCACCAAGGACAGCACCTACGAGCAGTACTTC. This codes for CATKDSTYEQYF.

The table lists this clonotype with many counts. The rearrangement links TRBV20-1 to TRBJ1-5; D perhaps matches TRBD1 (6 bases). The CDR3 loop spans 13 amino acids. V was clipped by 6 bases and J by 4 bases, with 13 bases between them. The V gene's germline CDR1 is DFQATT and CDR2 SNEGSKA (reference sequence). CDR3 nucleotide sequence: TGCAGTGCCCATGGACAGCTAAATCAGCCCCAGCATTTT. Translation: CSAHGQLNQPQHF.

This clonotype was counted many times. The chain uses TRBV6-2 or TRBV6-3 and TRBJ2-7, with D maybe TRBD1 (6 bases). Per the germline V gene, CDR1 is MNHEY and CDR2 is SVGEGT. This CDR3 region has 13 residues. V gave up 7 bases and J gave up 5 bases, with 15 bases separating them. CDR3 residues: CASTRQEKNEQYF. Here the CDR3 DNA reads TGTGCCAGCACCAGACAGGAAAAGAACGAGCAGTACTTC.

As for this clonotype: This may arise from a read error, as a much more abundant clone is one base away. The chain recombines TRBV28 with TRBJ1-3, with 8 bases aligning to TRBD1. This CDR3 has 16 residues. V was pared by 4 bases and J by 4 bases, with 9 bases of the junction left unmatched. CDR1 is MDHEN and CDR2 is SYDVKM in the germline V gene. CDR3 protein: CASSSNQGASGNTIYF. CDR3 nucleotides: TGTGCCAGCAGTTCAAATCAGGGGGCATCAGGAAACACCATATATTTT.

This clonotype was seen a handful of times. CDR3 sequence: CASSQSSRGETQYF. CDR3 bases: TGTGCCAGCAGTCAGTCTTCGAGGGGAGAGACCCAGTACTTC. The V gene is TRBV28, the J gene TRBJ2-5, with D perhaps TRBD1 or TRBD2 (5 bases each). CDR3 length equals 14 residues. Trimming shortened V by 5 bases and J by 4 bases, and 14 bases separated the two germline ends. Germline V gene data show CDR1 as MDHEN and CDR2 as SYDVKM.